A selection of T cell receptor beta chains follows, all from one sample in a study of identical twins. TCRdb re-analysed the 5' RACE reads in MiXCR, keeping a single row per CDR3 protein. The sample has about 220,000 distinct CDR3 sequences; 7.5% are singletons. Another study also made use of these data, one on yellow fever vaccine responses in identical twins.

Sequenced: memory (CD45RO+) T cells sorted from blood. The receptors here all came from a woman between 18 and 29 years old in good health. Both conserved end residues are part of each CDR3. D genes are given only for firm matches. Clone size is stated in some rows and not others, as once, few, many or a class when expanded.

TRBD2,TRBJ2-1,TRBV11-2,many,CASSLKLAGGEQFF,TGTGCCAGCAGCTTGAAGCTAGCGGGGGGCGAGCAGTTCTTC
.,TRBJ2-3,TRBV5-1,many,CASSLVADRTDTQYF,TGCGCCAGCAGCTTGGTTGCAGATCGCACAGATACGCAGTATTTT
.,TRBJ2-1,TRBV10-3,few,CAISDDSGISYNEQFF,TGTGCCATCAGTGATGATAGCGGAATCTCCTACAATGAGCAGTTCTTC
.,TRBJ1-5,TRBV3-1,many,CASSQGAWDQPQHF,TGTGCCAGCAGCCAAGGGGCCTGGGATCAGCCCCAGCATTTT
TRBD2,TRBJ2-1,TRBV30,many,CAWTIGTSGTEQFF,TGTGCCTGGACAATCGGGACTAGCGGGACTGAGCAGTTCTTC
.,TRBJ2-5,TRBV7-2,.,CASSPRLGGSRETQYF,TGTGCCAGCAGCCCCCGGCTAGGGGGGAGTCGCGAGACCCAGTACTTC
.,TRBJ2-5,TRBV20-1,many,CSALHRTAQYF,TGCAGTGCTCTGCACAGGACGGCCCAGTACTTC
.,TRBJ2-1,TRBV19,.,CASSTPRDYNEQFF,TGTGCCAGTAGTACCCCTCGGGACTACAATGAGCAGTTCTTC
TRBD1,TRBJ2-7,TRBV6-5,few,CASSFLGQGADEQYF,TGTGCCAGCAGTTTCCTCGGACAGGGGGCCGACGAGCAGTACTTC
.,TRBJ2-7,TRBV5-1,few,CASSLAAGVNEQYF,TGCGCCAGCAGCTTGGCTGCAGGGGTCAACGAGCAGTACTTC
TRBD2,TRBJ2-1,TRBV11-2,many,CASSLDLLAGPRAGNEQFF,TGTGCCAGCAGCTTAGATCTACTAGCGGGGCCCCGGGCTGGTAATGAGCAGTTCTTC
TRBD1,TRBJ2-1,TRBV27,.,CASSLRGTVHNEQFF,TGTGCCAGCAGTTTAAGGGGGACAGTTCACAATGAGCAGTTCTTC
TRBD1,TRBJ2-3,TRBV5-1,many,CASSAQGDTQYF,TGCGCCAGCAGCGCACAGGGGGATACGCAGTATTTT
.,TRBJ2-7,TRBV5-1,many,CASSLEAVSYEQYF,TGCGCCAGCAGCTTGGAGGCAGTCTCCTACGAGCAGTACTTC
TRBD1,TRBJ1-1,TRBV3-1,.,CASSRRRGGGNTEAFF,TGTGCCAGCAGCCGGCGGAGAGGGGGCGGTAACACTGAAGCTTTCTTT
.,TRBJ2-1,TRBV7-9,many,CASNLKPSNEQFF,TGTGCCAGCAACCTGAAACCTAGCAATGAGCAGTTCTTC
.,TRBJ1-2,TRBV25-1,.,CASSEFAAYGYTF,TGTGCCAGCAGTGAATTTGCGGCCTATGGCTACACCTTC
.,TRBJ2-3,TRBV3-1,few,CASSQVEARGGTDTQYF,TGTGCCAGCAGCCAAGTAGAGGCCCGGGGCGGAACAGATACGCAGTATTTT
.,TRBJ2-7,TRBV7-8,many,CASSSDSLYEQYF,TGTGCCAGCAGCTCGGACTCCCTTTACGAGCAGTACTTC
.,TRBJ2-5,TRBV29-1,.,CSVEQETQYF,TGCAGCGTTGAGCAAGAGACCCAGTACTTC
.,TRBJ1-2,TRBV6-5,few,CASSYSAGRGYTF,TGTGCCAGCAGTTACTCGGCAGGGAGAGGCTACACCTTC
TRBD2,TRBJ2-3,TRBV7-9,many,CASSPSLAGRADTQYF,TGTGCCAGCAGCCCGTCCCTAGCGGGGAGGGCAGATACGCAGTATTTT
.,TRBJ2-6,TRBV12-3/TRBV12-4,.,CTRTPNPSAYSGANVLTF,TGTACCCGCACCCCAAACCCCTCGGCCTACTCTGGGGCCAACGTCCTGACTTTC
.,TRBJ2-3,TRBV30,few,CAWSADTTDTQYF,TGTGCCTGGAGTGCCGATACCACAGATACGCAGTATTTT
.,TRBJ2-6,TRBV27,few,CASSFFTSSGANVLTF,TGTGCCAGCAGTTTCTTTACTTCATCCGGGGCCAACGTCCTGACTTTC
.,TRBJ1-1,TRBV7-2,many,CASSYQPPQRDTEAFF,TGTGCCAGCAGCTATCAACCTCCTCAGAGGGACACTGAAGCTTTCTTT
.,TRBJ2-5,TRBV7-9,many,CAGELAPETQYF,TGTGCCGGAGAACTAGCCCCAGAGACCCAGTACTTC
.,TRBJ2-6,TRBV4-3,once,CASSQRSGTGANVLTF,TGCGCCAGCAGCCAGAGATCAGGGACCGGGGCCAACGTCCTGACTTTC
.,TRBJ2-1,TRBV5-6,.,CARGPGAFSGQFF,TGTGCCAGGGGCCCCGGGGCGTTCTCCGGGCAGTTCTTC
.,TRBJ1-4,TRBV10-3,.,CAISVGGMANEKLFF,TGTGCCATCAGTGTCGGGGGGATGGCTAATGAAAAACTGTTTTTT
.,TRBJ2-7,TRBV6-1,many,CASSVRGSYEQYF,TGTGCCAGCAGCGTTCGGGGCTCCTACGAGCAGTACTTC
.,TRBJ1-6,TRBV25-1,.,CASSGLGNSPLHF,TGTGCCAGCAGTGGCTTGGGAAATTCACCCCTCCACTTT
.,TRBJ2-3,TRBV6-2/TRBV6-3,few,CASSYSKIRTDTQYF,TGTGCCAGCAGTTACTCGAAGATACGCACAGATACGCAGTATTTT
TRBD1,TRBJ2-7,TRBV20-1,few,CSAMGDRAPYEQYF,TGCAGTGCTATGGGGGACAGGGCCCCCTACGAGCAGTACTTC
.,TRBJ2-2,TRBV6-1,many,CASSGASSNTGELFF,TGTGCCAGCAGCGGGGCCAGCTCGAACACCGGGGAGCTGTTTTTT
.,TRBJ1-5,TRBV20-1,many,CSASGRETYSNQPQHF,TGCAGTGCTAGCGGCAGGGAGACCTATAGCAATCAGCCCCAGCATTTT
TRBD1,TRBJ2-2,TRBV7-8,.,CASSPYIPTGGARNTGELFF,TGTGCCAGCAGCCCCTACATCCCTACAGGGGGCGCGAGGAACACCGGGGAGCTGTTTTTT
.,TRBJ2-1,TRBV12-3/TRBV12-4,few,CASSLERAQFF,TGTGCCAGCAGTTTAGAGAGGGCGCAGTTCTTC
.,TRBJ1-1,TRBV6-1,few,CASSPVGRDTEAFF,TGTGCCAGCAGTCCGGTTGGGAGGGACACTGAAGCTTTCTTT
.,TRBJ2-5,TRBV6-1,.,CASTPRIQETQYF,TGTGCCAGCACTCCGAGGATACAAGAGACCCAGTACTTC
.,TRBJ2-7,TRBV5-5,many,CASSSPPYEQYF,TGTGCCAGCAGCTCACCCCCCTACGAGCAGTACTTC
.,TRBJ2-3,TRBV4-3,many,CASSQASGFGTDTQYF,TGCGCCAGCAGCCAAGCCAGCGGATTCGGCACAGATACGCAGTATTTT
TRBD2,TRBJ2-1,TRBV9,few,CASSVLSGGADEQFF,TGTGCCAGCAGCGTATTAAGCGGGGGGGCCGATGAGCAGTTCTTC
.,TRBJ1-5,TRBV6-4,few,CASSEGAAGPQHF,TGTGCCAGCAGTGAAGGGGCGGCTGGGCCCCAGCATTTT
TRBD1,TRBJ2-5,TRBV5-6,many,CASSLSTDRGRQETQYF,TGTGCCAGCAGCTTGTCCACGGACAGGGGGCGCCAAGAGACCCAGTACTTC
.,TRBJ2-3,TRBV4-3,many,CASSQEWGDTDTQYF,TGCGCCAGCAGCCAAGAGTGGGGGGACACAGATACGCAGTATTTT
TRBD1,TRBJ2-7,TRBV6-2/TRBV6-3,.,CASAGTGLYEQYF,TGTGCCAGCGCCGGGACAGGTCTCTACGAGCAGTACTTC
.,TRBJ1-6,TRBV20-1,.,CSARISDTYSPLHF,TGCAGTGCTAGGATATCGGACACCTATTCACCCCTCCACTTT
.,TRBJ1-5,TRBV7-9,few,CASSFGTQNQPQHF,TGTGCCAGCAGCTTCGGGACACAGAATCAGCCCCAGCATTTT
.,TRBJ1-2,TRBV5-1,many,CASSFGGSNYGYTF,TGCGCCAGCAGCTTTGGAGGGAGTAACTATGGCTACACCTTC
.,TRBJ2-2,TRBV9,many,CASSVAFGELFF,TGTGCCAGCAGCGTAGCTTTCGGGGAGCTGTTTTTT
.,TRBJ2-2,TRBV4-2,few,CASSQDLWTQYSGELFF,TGTGCCAGCAGCCAAGATCTTTGGACCCAGTATTCCGGGGAGCTGTTTTTT
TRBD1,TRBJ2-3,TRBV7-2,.,CASSYRTGPDTQYF,TGTGCCAGCAGCTACCGGACAGGGCCAGATACGCAGTATTTT